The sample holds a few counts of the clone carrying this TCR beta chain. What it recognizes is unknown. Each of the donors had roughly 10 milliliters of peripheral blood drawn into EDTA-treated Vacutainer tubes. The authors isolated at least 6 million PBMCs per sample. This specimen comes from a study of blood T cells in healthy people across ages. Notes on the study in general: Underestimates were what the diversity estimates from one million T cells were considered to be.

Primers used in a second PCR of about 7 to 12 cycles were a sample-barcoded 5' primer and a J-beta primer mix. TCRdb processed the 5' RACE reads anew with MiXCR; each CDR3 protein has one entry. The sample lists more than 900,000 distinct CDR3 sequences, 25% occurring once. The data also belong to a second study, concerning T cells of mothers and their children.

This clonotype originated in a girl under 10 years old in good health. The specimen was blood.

CDR3: CASSYTGLHNYGYTF. The CDR3 nucleotides read TGTGCCAGCAGTTACACTGGACTGCATAACTATGGCTACACCTTC. V gene TRBV6-5 combines with J gene TRBJ1-2, with D hard to call. Trimming left V 2 bases short and J 1 base short, with 11 bases between. In germline, CDR1 is MNHEY, CDR2 SVGAGI. The CDR3 spans 15 residues.